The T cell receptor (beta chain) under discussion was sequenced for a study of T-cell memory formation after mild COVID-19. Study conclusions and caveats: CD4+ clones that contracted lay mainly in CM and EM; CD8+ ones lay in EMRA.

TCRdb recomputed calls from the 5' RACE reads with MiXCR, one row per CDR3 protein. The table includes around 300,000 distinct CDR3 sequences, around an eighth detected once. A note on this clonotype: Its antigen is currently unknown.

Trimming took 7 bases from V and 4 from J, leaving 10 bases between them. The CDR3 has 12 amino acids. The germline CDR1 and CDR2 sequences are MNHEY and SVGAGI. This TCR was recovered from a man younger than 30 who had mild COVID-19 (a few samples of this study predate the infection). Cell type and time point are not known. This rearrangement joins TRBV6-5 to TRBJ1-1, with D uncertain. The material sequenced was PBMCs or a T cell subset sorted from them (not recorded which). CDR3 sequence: CASKAGITEAFF. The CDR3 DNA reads TGTGCCAGCAAAGCAGGTATCACTGAAGCTTTCTTT.